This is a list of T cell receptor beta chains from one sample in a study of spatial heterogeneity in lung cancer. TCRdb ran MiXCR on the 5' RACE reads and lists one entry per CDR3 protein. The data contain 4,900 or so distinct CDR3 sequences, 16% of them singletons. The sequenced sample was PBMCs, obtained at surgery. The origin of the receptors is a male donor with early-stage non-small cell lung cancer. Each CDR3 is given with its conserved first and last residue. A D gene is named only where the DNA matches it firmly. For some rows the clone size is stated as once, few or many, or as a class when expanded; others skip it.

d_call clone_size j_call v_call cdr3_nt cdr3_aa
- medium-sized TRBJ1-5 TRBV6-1 TGTGCCAGCAGTGAAGCGCCAGACCTGCTGCAGCCCCAGCATTTT CASSEAPDLLQPQHF
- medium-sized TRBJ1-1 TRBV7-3 TGTGCCAGCAGGTCAGGTTTGAACACTGAAGCTTTCTTT CASRSGLNTEAFF
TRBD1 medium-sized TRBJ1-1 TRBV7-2 TGTGCCAGCAGCCCGGGACAGACGAACACTGAAGCTTTCTTT CASSPGQTNTEAFF
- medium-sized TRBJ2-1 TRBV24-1 TGTGCCACCAGCCCATCTGGGGGGAGGTGGGTCAATGAGCAGTTCTTC CATSPSGGRWVNEQFF
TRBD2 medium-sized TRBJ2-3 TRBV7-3 TGTGCCAGCAGCTTAGCGGGGGGGCCGGAAGATACGCAGTATTTT CASSLAGGPEDTQYF
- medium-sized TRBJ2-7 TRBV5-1 TGCGCCAGCAGCTGGACTGACCTCTACGAGCAGTACTTC CASSWTDLYEQYF
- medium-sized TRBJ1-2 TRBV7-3 TGTGCCAGCAGCTTAATGGGCAGGGTAGACTATGGCTACACCTTC CASSLMGRVDYGYTF
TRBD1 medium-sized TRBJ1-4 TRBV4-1 TGCGCCAGCAGCCAAGAGGGAGGACAGGGGCAAACTAATGAAAAACTGTTTTTT CASSQEGGQGQTNEKLFF
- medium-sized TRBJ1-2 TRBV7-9 TGTGCCAGCAGCTTAGCTTCCGGCGGGGGGCGGAACACCTTC CASSLASGGGRNTF
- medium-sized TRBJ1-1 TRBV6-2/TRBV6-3 TGTGCCAGCAGTTTTCCGGGAGGTGAAGCTTTCTTT CASSFPGGEAFF
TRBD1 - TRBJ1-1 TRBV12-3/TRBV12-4 TGTGCCAGCAGTTTATGGACAGGAACGAACACTGAAGCTTTCTTT CASSLWTGTNTEAFF
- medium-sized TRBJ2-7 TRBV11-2 TGTGCCAGCAGCTTAGATTCCCCCCGGGTGTTTCGCTTAGAGCAGTACTTC CASSLDSPRVFRLEQYF